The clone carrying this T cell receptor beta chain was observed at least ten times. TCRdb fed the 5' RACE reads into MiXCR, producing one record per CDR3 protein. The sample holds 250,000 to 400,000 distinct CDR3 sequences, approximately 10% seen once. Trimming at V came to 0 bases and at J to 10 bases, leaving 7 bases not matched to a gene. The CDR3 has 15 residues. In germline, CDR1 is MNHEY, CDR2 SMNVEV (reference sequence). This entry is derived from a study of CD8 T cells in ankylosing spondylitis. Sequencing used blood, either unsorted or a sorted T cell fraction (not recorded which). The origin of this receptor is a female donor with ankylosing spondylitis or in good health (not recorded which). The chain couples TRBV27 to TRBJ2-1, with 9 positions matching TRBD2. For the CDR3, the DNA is TGTGCCAGCAGTTTATCTAGCGGGAGCGCGGGGGAGCAGTTCTTC. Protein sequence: CASSLSSGSAGEQFF.